This is a list of T cell receptor beta chains from one sample in a study of shared clonotypes between healthy human individuals. Profiling relied on immunoSEQ multiplex PCR, and the TCRdb table lists in-frame clones only, not all of them. The sample has 700,000 to 950,000 clones; 90% to 98% are singletons. The sample consisted of naive CD8+ T cells sorted from blood. The receptors were sampled from a young man in good health. Both conserved end residues are part of each CDR3. D genes are given only for firm matches. Size is omitted from some rows. Given values are once, few, many or a class for expanded clones.

clone_size,j_call,v_call,d_call,cdr3_nt,cdr3_aa
-,TRBJ2-7,TRBV11-2,-,TGTGCCAGCAGCCCTGGGGGAACAGGGTACGAGCAGTACTTC,CASSPGGTGYEQYF
-,TRBJ2-7,TRBV29-1,TRBD1,TGCAGCGTTGAAGAGAGGACCGGGACAGGGCCCTACGAGCAGTACTTC,CSVEERTGTGPYEQYF
-,TRBJ2-3,TRBV29-1,-,TGCAGCGTTGAATTCTGGGTGGGGCAACACACAGATACGCAGTATTTT,CSVEFWVGQHTDTQYF
-,TRBJ2-2,TRBV15,TRBD2,TGTGCCACCAGCAGAGCGGGAACTAGCGGGAGTGGATCCGGGGAGCTGTTTTTT,CATSRAGTSGSGSGELFF
-,TRBJ2-1,TRBV7-2,-,TGTGCCAGCAGCTCCTCGGCGGGAAAATACAATGAGCAGTTCTTC,CASSSSAGKYNEQFF
-,TRBJ2-7,TRBV4-1,-,TGCGCCAGCAGCCAAGCTCCTCCAGCGGCCACCTCCTACGAGCAGTACTTC,CASSQAPPAATSYEQYF
-,TRBJ2-7,TRBV28,TRBD2,TGTGCCAGCAGTTTATCGGTAGCGGGAGCCTACGAGCAGTACTTC,CASSLSVAGAYEQYF
-,TRBJ2-3,TRBV27,TRBD2,TGTGCCAGCAGTTTCGGGAGGGCCCTCGCAGATACGCAGTATTTT,CASSFGRALADTQYF
-,TRBJ2-7,TRBV18,TRBD1,TGTGCCAGCTCGCGTACTATGCCGGGACAGGACCAGTACGAGCAGTACTTC,CASSRTMPGQDQYEQYF
-,TRBJ1-1,TRBV7-4,-,TGTGCCAGCAGCTTATTGGGCTGTGTGGGGTTCGGGACTGAAGCTTTCTTT,CASSLLGCVGFGTEAFF
-,TRBJ2-2,TRBV7-8,-,TGTGCCAGCAGCTTTCTTTCCGGGACCGGGGAGCTGTTTTTT,CASSFLSGTGELFF
-,TRBJ1-2,TRBV4-3,TRBD1,TGCGCCAGCAGCCAACGGGACAGAGGAGTAGGGGATAACTATGGCTACACCTTC,CASSQRDRGVGDNYGYTF
-,TRBJ2-3,TRBV7-9,TRBD2,TGTGCCAGCAGCTTAGGGGGGACTAGTACAGATACGCAGTATTTT,CASSLGGTSTDTQYF
-,TRBJ1-1,TRBV5-6,-,TGTGCCAGCAGCTTTTTGGGGACTGAAGCTTTCTTT,CASSFLGTEAFF
-,TRBJ2-7,TRBV5-1,TRBD1,TGCGCCAGCAGCTTGGTCTATGAGGGGACAGGGTCAAACGAGCAGTACTTC,CASSLVYEGTGSNEQYF
-,TRBJ1-1,TRBV19,-,TGTGCCAGTAGTACCGCTGAATTGGAGAACACTGAAGCTTTCTTT,CASSTAELENTEAFF
-,TRBJ2-3,TRBV9,-,TGTGCCAGCAGCGTAGGTGTAATAGCGGAGGCAGATACGCAGTATTTT,CASSVGVIAEADTQYF
-,TRBJ1-1,TRBV5-4,-,TGTGCCAGCAGCTTGGCAGCTACTGAAGCTTTCTTT,CASSLAATEAFF
few,TRBJ2-1,TRBV7-9,TRBD2,TGTGCCAGCAGCGAGGGACTAGCGGGATATCGGCAGTTCTTC,CASSEGLAGYRQFF
-,TRBJ2-1,TRBV7-8,-,TGTGCCAGCAGCTTAGCGGCCAGCGGGAATGAGCAGTTCTTC,CASSLAASGNEQFF
-,TRBJ2-2,TRBV7-9,-,TGTGCCAGCAGCCGAGCCGGACAGCACACCGGGGAGCTGTTTTTT,CASSRAGQHTGELFF
-,TRBJ2-7,TRBV7-9,TRBD2,TGTGCCAGCAGCTTTGGACTAGCGGGAGACGAGCAGTACTTC,CASSFGLAGDEQYF
-,TRBJ2-7,TRBV27,-,TGTGCCAGCAGTCCCCGACGCTACGAGCAGTACTTC,CASSPRRYEQYF
-,TRBJ2-7,TRBV7-2,TRBD2,TGTGCCAGCAGCTCTCTAGCGGGAGAAGGGGACTCCTACGAGCAGTACTTC,CASSSLAGEGDSYEQYF
-,TRBJ2-5,TRBV15,TRBD2,TGTGCCACCAGCAACGGACTAGCGGGAGGTAACCAAGAGACCCAGTACTTC,CATSNGLAGGNQETQYF
-,TRBJ1-5,TRBV28,-,TGTGCCAGCAGTGAACCAGGGGTCGGTCAGCCCCAGCATTTT,CASSEPGVGQPQHF
-,TRBJ1-2,TRBV9,-,TGTGCCAGCAGCGTCGGGGGGCCTAACTATGGCTACACCTTC,CASSVGGPNYGYTF
-,TRBJ2-1,TRBV5-1,TRBD2,TGCGCCAGCAGCTTCCTGGCGGGAGAGTTGTACAATGAGCAGTTCTTC,CASSFLAGELYNEQFF
once,TRBJ2-1,TRBV6-1,TRBD1,TGTGCCAGCAGTGCAGGACAGGTGAGCTCCTACAATGAGCAGTTCTTC,CASSAGQVSSYNEQFF